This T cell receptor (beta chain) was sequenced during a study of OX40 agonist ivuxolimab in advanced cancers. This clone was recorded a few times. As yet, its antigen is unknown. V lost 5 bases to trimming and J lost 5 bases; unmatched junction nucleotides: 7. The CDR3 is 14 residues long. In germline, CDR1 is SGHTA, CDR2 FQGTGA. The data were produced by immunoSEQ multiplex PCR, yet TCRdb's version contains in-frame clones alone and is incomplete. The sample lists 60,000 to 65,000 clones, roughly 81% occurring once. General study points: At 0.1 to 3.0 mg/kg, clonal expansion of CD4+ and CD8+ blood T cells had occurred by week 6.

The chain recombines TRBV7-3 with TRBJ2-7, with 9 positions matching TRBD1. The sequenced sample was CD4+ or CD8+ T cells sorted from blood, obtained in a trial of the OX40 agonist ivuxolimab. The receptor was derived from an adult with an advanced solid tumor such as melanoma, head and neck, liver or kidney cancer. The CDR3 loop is CASSRGTGSNEQYF. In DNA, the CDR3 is TGTGCCAGCAGCCGTGGGACAGGGAGTAACGAGCAGTACTTC.